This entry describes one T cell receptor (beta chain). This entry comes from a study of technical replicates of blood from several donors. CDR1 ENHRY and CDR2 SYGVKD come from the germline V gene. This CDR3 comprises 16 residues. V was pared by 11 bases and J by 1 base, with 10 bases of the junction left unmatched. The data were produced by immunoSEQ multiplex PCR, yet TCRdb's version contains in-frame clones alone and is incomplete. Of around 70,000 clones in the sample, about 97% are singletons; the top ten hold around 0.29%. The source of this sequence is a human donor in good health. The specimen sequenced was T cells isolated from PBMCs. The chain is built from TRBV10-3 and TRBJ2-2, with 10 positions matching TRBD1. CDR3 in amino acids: CALRGTGALNTGELFF. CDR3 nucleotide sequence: TGTGCCCTTAGGGGGACAGGGGCCTTGAACACCGGGGAGCTGTTTTTT.